This TCR beta chain originates from a study of blood T cell repertoires in COVID-19. Study-wide context: Acute and convalescent COVID-19 specimens originated in the United States, Italy and Spain. PBMCs, B-cell-depleted T cells, or T cells were the source of the cDNA or gDNA that made up the material.

Clones were read by immunoSEQ multiplex PCR, and TCRdb kept only the in-frame ones, dropping some. The sample consists of more than 200,000 clones, 89% of them appearing once. The cohort comprised adults aged about 18 to 100 years residing in about two dozen US areas. Grouping used clinical history reported by participants in a survey and questionnaire. A single count supports this clone. The sequence was obtained from a woman aged 30 to 39 with acute COVID-19. Sequencing used PBMCs or T cells enriched from blood (not recorded which).

DNA of the CDR3: TGTGCCAGCAGCACACCCACCAGACTAGCCCTCTACAATGAGCAGTTCTTC. Translated: CASSTPTRLALYNEQFF. The chain has TRBV7-9 and TRBJ2-1; 7 bases are shared with TRBD2. V shed 5 bases, J shed 3 bases, and the junction held 13 bases outside the gene matches. Per the germline V gene, CDR1 is SEHNR and CDR2 is FQNEAQ (reference sequence). The CDR3 loop spans 17 amino acids.